The rows below give T cell receptor beta chains drawn from one sample of a study of T cells in Graves' hyperthyroidism and ophthalmopathy. A single record per CDR3 protein comes from TCRdb applying MiXCR to the multiplex PCR reads. The sample holds about 380,000 distinct CDR3 sequences; 11% to 15% are singletons and the top ten take approximately 11%. Sequencing used blood. The receptors here all came from a woman in her fifties or sixties with Graves' hyperthyroidism. Each CDR3 is given with its conserved first and last residue. Each record gives: clone size, V gene, J gene, CDR3 protein. Rows give clone size only sometimes, using once, few, many, or a class for an expanded clone.

>many|TRBV7-9|TRBJ2-1
CASSVGTSGRPYNEQFF
>many|TRBV11-2|TRBJ2-3
CASSLYGRATGDTQYF
>many|TRBV2|TRBJ2-7
CASVNRGTSYEQYF
>many|TRBV5-1|TRBJ2-3
CASRKAGGLVGTDTQYF
>many|TRBV20-1|TRBJ1-5
CSARPKTGGDQPQHF
>many|TRBV20-1|TRBJ2-3
CSAPPGSGLYSTDTQYF
>few|TRBV6-2/TRBV6-3|TRBJ2-5
CASSYSGGDLETQYF
>-|TRBV7-9|TRBJ1-4
CASSFRATNEKLFF
>few|TRBV4-1|TRBJ2-7
CASSQEWHGTYEQYF
>-|TRBV7-2|TRBJ1-6
CASSPRTGLNNSPLHF
>-|TRBV27|TRBJ2-7
CASTDRVSYEQYF
>-|TRBV2|TRBJ2-7
CASSLGRGVDEQYF
>many|TRBV20-1|TRBJ2-5
CSAIAGGNNQETQYF
>many|TRBV3-1|TRBJ2-1
CASSFGSWDEQFF
>-|TRBV5-1|TRBJ2-5
CASSPLSGGAGETQYF
>many|TRBV3-1|TRBJ2-7
CASSQWREVHEQYF
>many|TRBV20-1|TRBJ2-3
CSARPPIVTDTQYF
>-|TRBV28|TRBJ1-5
CASQVQGNQPQHF
>-|TRBV28|TRBJ1-2
CASSLNRGQGRTDYGYTF
>-|TRBV5-1|TRBJ1-4
CASSADRGDEKLFF
>many|TRBV20-1|TRBJ2-5
CSALTGLETQYF
>many|TRBV30|TRBJ2-7
CAWSVGASGLGGYEQYF
>many|TRBV24-1|TRBJ1-1
CATSDHTGVEAFF
>few|TRBV12-3/TRBV12-4|TRBJ2-7
CASGINRDPYEQYF
>many|TRBV28|TRBJ2-5
CASSLTGSAMSQYF
>-|TRBV11-2|TRBJ1-1
CASSEAGQGNTEAFF
>many|TRBV7-3|TRBJ2-5
CASSPHSEETQYF
>many|TRBV20-1|TRBJ2-5
CSARVAGGQETQYF
>-|TRBV20-1|TRBJ2-1
CSALGGREQFF
>many|TRBV7-9|TRBJ2-7
CASSTPGTTYEQYF